The rows below give T cell receptor beta chains drawn from one sample of a study of Ad26.COV2.S vaccination and SARS-CoV-2 variants. Using immunoSEQ multiplex PCR, the repertoire was profiled, and TCRdb retains in-frame clones only, with some absent. The data contain about 400,000 clones, about 91% of them singletons. The sequencing used peripheral blood, collected in a trial of Ad26.COV2.S vaccine versus placebo. These receptors originate from a person between 18 and 60 years old who received the Ad26.COV2.S COVID-19 vaccine or a placebo. Each CDR3 is given with its conserved first and last residue. The D gene is left open where the match is weak. The size of a clone is reported for some rows only, either as once, few or many, or as a class for expanded clones.

clone size,V gene,D gene,J gene,CDR3 DNA,CDR3 protein
-,TRBV15,TRBD2,TRBJ2-5,TGTGCCACCAGCGCTAGCGGGAGAGAGACCCAGTACTTC,CATSASGRETQYF
-,TRBV30,-,TRBJ2-1,TGTGCCTGGAGGCACTCGGACTTTTGGACTGAGCAGTTCTTC,CAWRHSDFWTEQFF
few,TRBV2,-,TRBJ2-1,TGTGCCAGCACAGGTTACAATGAGCAGTTCTTC,CASTGYNEQFF
-,TRBV27,TRBD1,TRBJ2-7,TGTGCCAGCAGCCCGGACAGGGGGGGACGGGAGCAGTACTTC,CASSPDRGGREQYF
once,TRBV2,-,TRBJ1-4,TGTGCCAGCAGTGAAAGGACCGGCGAAAAACTGTTTTTT,CASSERTGEKLFF
once,TRBV6-5,TRBD2,TRBJ2-1,TGTGCCAGCAGCCCCATGGGGGGAGGGCCTATCGAGCAGTTCTTC,CASSPMGGGPIEQFF
-,TRBV27,-,TRBJ1-1,TGTGCCAGCAGTCTCAGGCCTAGGGTGATAACTGAAGCTTTCTTT,CASSLRPRVITEAFF
-,TRBV24-1,TRBD2,TRBJ2-1,TGTGCCACCAGTGATCCCGGGCTAGCGGGAGTTGGCAATGAGCAGTTCTTC,CATSDPGLAGVGNEQFF
-,TRBV2,-,TRBJ1-1,TGTGCCAGCAGTGAAGCAAGGCCGGCTTCATTT,CASSEARPASF
-,TRBV18,TRBD1,TRBJ1-1,TGTGCCAGCTCACCGAGGGGGCTGGTCACTGAAGCTTTCTTT,CASSPRGLVTEAFF
-,TRBV5-1,TRBD1,TRBJ2-2,TGCGCCAGCAGCCTGACAGGGAGCACCGGGGAGCTGTTTTTT,CASSLTGSTGELFF
-,TRBV19,-,TRBJ1-1,TGTGCCAGTAGTATAGTTGACGGGGCAGCTTTCTTT,CASSIVDGAAFF
-,TRBV28,TRBD1,TRBJ1-6,TGTGCCAGCAGACTACAGGGGCCCTATAATTCACCCCTCCACTTT,CASRLQGPYNSPLHF
-,TRBV4-1,-,TRBJ1-2,TGCGCCAGCAGCCAAGACGTATGGCTACCCGCCTCCTTC,CASSQDVWLPASF
-,TRBV6-5,-,TRBJ2-7,TGTGCCAGCAAGTCGATCCAGCACGAGCAGTACTTC,CASKSIQHEQYF
once,TRBV5-1,-,TRBJ1-1,TGCGCCAGCAGCTTGGAGTCGGATAACACTGAAGCTTTCTTT,CASSLESDNTEAFF
-,TRBV7-9,-,TRBJ2-3,TGTGCCAGCAGCTTAGGACAGGCCACAGATACGCAGTATTTT,CASSLGQATDTQYF